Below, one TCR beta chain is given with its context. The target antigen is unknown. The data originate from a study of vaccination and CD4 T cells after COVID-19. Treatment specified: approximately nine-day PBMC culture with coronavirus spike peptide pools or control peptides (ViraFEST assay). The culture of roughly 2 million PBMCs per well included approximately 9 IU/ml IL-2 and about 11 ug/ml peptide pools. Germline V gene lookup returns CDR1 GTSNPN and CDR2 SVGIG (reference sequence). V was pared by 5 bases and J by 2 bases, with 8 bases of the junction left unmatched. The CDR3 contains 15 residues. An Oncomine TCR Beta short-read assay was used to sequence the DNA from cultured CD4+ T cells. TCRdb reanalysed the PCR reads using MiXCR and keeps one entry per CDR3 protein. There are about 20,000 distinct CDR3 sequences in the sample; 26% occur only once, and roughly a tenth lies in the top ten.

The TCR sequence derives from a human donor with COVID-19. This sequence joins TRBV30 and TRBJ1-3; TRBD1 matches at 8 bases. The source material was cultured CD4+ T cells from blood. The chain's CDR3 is CAWSPQGAPGNTIYF. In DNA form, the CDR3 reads TGTGCCTGGTCCCCGCAGGGGGCGCCTGGAAACACCATATATTTT.